Listed here is a single T cell receptor (beta chain). The antigen this receptor binds is unknown. The input lacks base qualities; no much larger clone sits a single base away. Receptor amplification or capture employed RT-PCR. The sequencing machine was an Illumina MiSeq. TCRdb's own reprocessing of the public reads used fastp at Q25 and MiXCR and kept productive beta chains. Identical CDR3 proteins give one entry, which carries the most common genes and DNA. Counted in this sample were about 700,000 distinct CDR3 sequences; 13% to 15% of them appeared once. In total, the top ten clones hold 3.6% of the sample. This entry is derived from a study (dated by TCRdb to about 2016). According to the germline V gene, CDR1 reads SGHAT and CDR2 reads FQNNGV. Counted from cysteine to phenylalanine, this CDR3 has 15 amino acids. CDR3 DNA only is kept here, 45 bases in frame from base 1. V is pared back by 5 bases and J by 2 bases, with 10 bases lying between the germline termini.

This sequence originates from a female donor in good health, serving as a healthy control. Sequenced: memory CD4+ T cells from blood. Rearrangement joined TRBV11-2 to TRBJ2-6; no confident D gene assignment can be made. The nucleotides read TGTGCCAGCAGCCTTAGCTTTCCTGGGGCCAACGTCCTGACTTTC. The resulting protein is CASSLSFPGANVLTF.